The 23 T cell receptor beta chains in this list originate from one sample, sequenced in a study of OX40 agonist ivuxolimab in advanced cancers. Only in-frame clones appear in the TCRdb table, and some are missing; sequencing was by immunoSEQ multiplex PCR. The table lists around 67,000 clones, 80% of them singletons. The sequencing here drew on CD4+ or CD8+ T cells sorted from blood, taken in a trial of the OX40 agonist ivuxolimab. These receptors all come from an adult with an advanced solid tumor such as melanoma, head and neck, liver or kidney cancer.

V is TRBV2 and J is TRBJ1-2; weak D call: TRBD1 (5 bases). V was shortened by 1 base and J by 8 bases, with 11 bases between the two germline ends. This CDR3 contains 13 residues. Germline V gene lookup returns CDR1 SNHLY and CDR2 FYNNEI. The CDR3 region is CASSEVREVGYTF. The CDR3 bases are TGTGCCAGCAGTGAAGTCAGGGAGGTCGGCTACACCTTC.

V gene TRBV2 combines with J gene TRBJ1-1; 7 bases are a match to TRBD1. Germline V CDR1 and CDR2: SNHLY, FYNNEI. V was pared by 7 bases and J by 11 bases, with 7 bases of the junction left unmatched. This CDR3 comprises 11 residues. The CDR3 spells CASTIDRVAFF. The CDR3 nucleotides read TGTGCCAGCACTATTGACAGGGTGGCTTTCTTT.

Only a few counts were recorded for this clone. This sequence joins TRBV21-1 and TRBJ1-1; the table calls TRBD1, which could not be checked here. TRBV21-1 is listed as a pseudogene. CDR3 length equals 12 residues. CDR3 region: CASSRDIPEAFF. The CDR3 DNA sequence: TGTGCCAGCAGCAGGGACATTCCTGAAGCTTTCTTT.

V and J are TRBV10-3 and TRBJ1-1; D gene ambiguous. CDR3 length equals 13 residues. Trimming cost V 8 bases and J 0 bases, with 10 bases left between them. CDR1 and CDR2 from the germline V gene are ENHRY and SYGVKD. The CDR3 sequence is CAIENVMNTEAFF. CDR3 sequence (DNA): TGTGCCATCGAGAACGTTATGAACACTGAAGCTTTCTTT.

V is TRBV5-1 and J is TRBJ1-3, with D perhaps matching TRBD1 (6 bases). CDR3 length: 18 residues. V shed 4 bases and J shed 0 bases, with 20 bases lying between them. Germline CDR1 is SGHRS and CDR2 is YFSETQ. The CDR3 DNA reads as TGCGCCAGCAGCCCGCCGGGCGGACAGTTGAGCTCTGGAAACACCATATATTTT. Residues: CASSPPGGQLSSGNTIYF.

The rearrangement links TRBV6-5 to TRBJ1-4, with a weak D call TRBD1 (5 bases). This CDR3 contains 15 residues. The germline CDR1 and CDR2 sequences are MNHEY and SVGAGI. The germline V and J ends were trimmed by 2 bases and 10 bases, with 17 bases remaining between them. CDR3 in amino acids: CASSYAGAGLGKLFF. The DNA of the CDR3 is TGTGCCAGCAGTTACGCTGGGGCCGGTCTCGGAAAACTGTTTTTT.

V gene TRBV4-3 combines with J gene TRBJ1-2; TRBD1 is a possible D gene (6 bases). Trimming removed 2 bases from V and 8 bases from J, with 12 bases in between. Germline V gives CDR1 LGHNA, CDR2 YSLEER. The CDR3 is made up of 13 amino acids. In DNA, the CDR3 is TGCGCCAGCAGCCAACGAGGGGGATCGGGCTACACCTTC. It codes for CASSQRGGSGYTF.

This clone has just one count. The chain recombines TRBV6-4 with TRBJ2-1; D might be TRBD1 (6 bases). The germline V gene has CDR1 MRHNA and CDR2 SNTAGT. Trimming removed 6 bases from V and 5 bases from J, with 20 bases in between. The CDR3 contains 16 residues. The CDR3 sequence is CASSARGRGGNNEQFF. As DNA, the CDR3 is TGTGCCAGCAGCGCCCGGGGCAGGGGTGGAAACAATGAGCAGTTCTTC.

V and J are TRBV10-3 and TRBJ2-3; 7 positions agree with TRBD1. V lost 3 bases and J lost 4; bases outside the gene matches: 7. Germline V gene data show CDR1 as ENHRY and CDR2 as SYGVKD. This CDR3 is built from 15 residues. The CDR3 spells CAISDRQGVADTQYF. The DNA of the CDR3 is TGTGCCATCAGTGACCGACAGGGTGTAGCAGATACGCAGTATTTT.

The chain is built from TRBV7-9 and TRBJ1-4; 9 bases line up with TRBD1. Germline V gene lookup returns CDR1 SEHNR and CDR2 FQNEAQ (reference sequence). The length of the CDR3 is 15 residues. The V segment lost 1 base and the J segment 7 bases; nucleotides outside the gene matches: 4. CDR3 amino acids: CASSLGDRDVEKLFF. In nucleotides, the CDR3 is TGTGCCAGCAGCTTAGGGGACAGGGATGTTGAAAAACTGTTTTTT.

CDR3 sequence reads: CASSLVDGYYQPQHF. The CDR3 DNA is TGTGCCAGCAGCTTAGTTGACGGATACTATCAGCCCCAGCATTTT. The J gene is TRBJ1-5, the V gene TRBV7-2; D is unresolved. Germline V CDR1 and CDR2: SGHTA, FQGNSA. V dropped 1 base and J dropped 5 bases, with 12 bases sitting between them. The CDR3 runs 15 residues.

The V call is TRBV25-1, the J call TRBJ2-2; 7 positions match TRBD1. This CDR3 has 15 amino acids. CDR1 MGHDK and CDR2 SYGVNS come from the germline V gene. J gave up 2 bases and V 4 bases, and 4 bases lay outside the gene matches. The CDR3 DNA reads as TGTGCCAGCAGTGTAACAGGGGCTAACACCGGGGAGCTGTTTTTT. Amino acid sequence: CASSVTGANTGELFF. The entire variable domain, with the rest obtained from reference TRBV25-1 and TRBJ2-2, is as follows: EADIYQTPRYLVIGTGKKITLECSQTMGHDKMYWYQQDPGMELHLIHYSYGVNSTEKGDLSSESTVSRIRTEHFPLTLESARPSHTSQYLCASSVTGANTGELFFGEGSRLTVL.

J is TRBJ1-3 and V is TRBV6-5; no clear D gene. CDR1 and CDR2 from the germline V gene are MNHEY and SVGAGI. This CDR3 has 16 amino acids. The V and J ends lost 0 bases and 1 base respectively, with 10 bases between them. CDR3 loop: CASSYSLAGSGNTIYF. The CDR3 DNA sequence: TGTGCCAGCAGTTACTCTCTTGCGGGTTCTGGAAACACCATATATTTT.

The chain is built from TRBV9 and TRBJ1-3; unclear D gene. The CDR3 contains 14 residues. Trimming took 4 bases from V and 0 from J, leaving 8 bases between them. CDR1 SGDLS and CDR2 YYNGEE come from the germline V gene. The CDR3 sequence: CASSPPSSGNTIYF. In DNA form, the CDR3 reads TGTGCCAGCAGCCCTCCCAGCTCTGGAAACACCATATATTTT.

The rearrangement joins TRBV27 to TRBJ2-1; perhaps D is TRBD1 or TRBD2 (5 bases each). V dropped 10 bases and J dropped 7 bases, with 17 bases sitting between them. The CDR3 is made up of 13 amino acids. CDR1 and CDR2 (germline): MNHEY, SMNVEV (reference sequence). The CDR3 DNA reads TGTGCCACCCTTCCCGGGTGGGGGAATGAGCAGTTCTTC. Protein sequence: CATLPGWGNEQFF.

This chain links TRBV11-2 with TRBJ1-6, with a tentative D call TRBD1 (5 bases). V was pared by 5 bases and J by 0 bases, with 8 bases between. Germline CDR1 SGHAT, CDR2 FQNNGV. The CDR3 consists of 15 residues. CDR3 DNA sequence: TGTGCCAGCAGCCCCGACAGCTCCTATAATTCACCCCTCCACTTT. It codes for CASSPDSSYNSPLHF.

The rearrangement links TRBV7-2 to TRBJ2-7; possibly TRBD1 or TRBD2 for D (5 bases each). CDR1 SGHTA and CDR2 FQGNSA come from the germline V gene. This CDR3 has 14 amino acids. The V end lost 4 bases, the J end lost 4 bases, and 14 bases lay between the germline ends. CDR3 sequence (DNA): TGTGCCAGCAGCTCTATTGGGACCAGGTACGAGCAGTACTTC. Amino acid sequence: CASSSIGTRYEQYF.

The chain links TRBV20-1 to TRBJ2-7, with D hard to call. Trimming pared 3 bases from V and 4 bases from J, leaving 7 bases between. CDR1 is DFQATT, CDR2 SNEGSKA, per germline (reference sequence). The CDR3 length is 11 residues. The DNA for the CDR3 is TGCAGTGCTAGCTACGAGTACGAGCAGTACTTC. It codes for CSASYEYEQYF.

By share, this clone ranks as medium-sized. V is TRBV25-1 and J is TRBJ2-7; TRBD1 is a possible D gene (6 bases). The CDR3 totals 14 residues. Per germline, CDR1 MGHDK and CDR2 SYGVNS. The V end lost 4 bases, the J end lost 3 bases, and 13 bases lay between the germline ends. Here the CDR3 DNA reads TGTGCCAGCAGTGCGGACAGAATTAACTACGAGCAGTACTTC. The encoded protein is CASSADRINYEQYF.

The gene calls are TRBV30 and TRBJ2-5; D perhaps matches TRBD1 (5 bases). V was pared by 4 bases and J by 5 bases, with 11 bases between. This CDR3 spans 12 amino acids. The germline CDR1 and CDR2 sequences are GTSNPN and SVGIG (reference sequence). CDR3 DNA: TGTGCCTGGACTCAGGGATGGGAGACCCAGTACTTC. Translated: CAWTQGWETQYF.

The chain employs TRBV5-1 and TRBJ2-2; D not certain. Between the trimmed V and J ends, which lost 5 bases and 1 base, there was a span of 6 bases. The CDR3 loop spans 13 amino acids. Per the germline V gene, CDR1 is SGHRS and CDR2 is YFSETQ. The CDR3 here is CASSVGNTGELFF. The CDR3 DNA follows: TGCGCCAGCAGTGTCGGGAACACCGGGGAGCTGTTTTTT.

The chain recombines TRBV4-2 with TRBJ1-1; no reliable D call. V shed 0 bases and J shed 0 bases, with 8 bases lying between them. From germline, CDR1 is LGHNA and CDR2 YNFKEQ. The CDR3 spans 15 residues. CDR3 DNA: TGTGCCAGCAGCCAAGATCGGAGCATGAACACTGAAGCTTTCTTT. It translates to CASSQDRSMNTEAFF.

Written as DNA, the CDR3 is TGTGCCAGCAGTGGGGGGACAGGGATCGGTGAAAAACTGTTTTTT. It specifies CASSGGTGIGEKLFF. V is TRBV2 and J is TRBJ1-4; 9 nucleotides agree with TRBD1. The CDR3 sequence is 15 residues long. The V and J ends lost 4 bases and 7 bases, in that order; junction bases with no gene match: 7. Germline V lookup: CDR1 SNHLY, CDR2 FYNNEI.